The entry below describes one T cell receptor (beta chain). This clone was seen once. Its antigen remains undetermined. The input lacks base qualities; no much larger clone sits a single base away. Blood samples were collected up to 4 times in the first month after transplant and then at least monthly when available. The entry originates in a study of graft-versus-host responses after intestinal transplantation (dated by TCRdb to the early 2020s). Background for the entire study: The transplants that recipients got were multivisceral, liver-intestinal, or isolated intestinal. Anti-thymocyte globulin induction was given to all recipients, followed by maintenance tacrolimus and steroids for approximately 3 years. After intestinal transplantation, graft-versus-host and host-versus-graft alloreactive T cell clones in the graft, circulation and bone marrow were tracked using bulk TCR-beta CDR3 sequencing. Alloreactive clones were identified by sequencing pre-transplant mixed lymphocyte reaction products and comparing them with unstimulated pre-transplant donor and recipient T cells. Of the 20 to 25 intestinal transplant recipients enrolled in the cohort, one of whom was a retransplant, 3 patients without pretransplant specimens were excluded. Donor T cell macrochimerism was defined as a peak of at least 4% donor T cells among recipient peripheral blood mononuclear cells. Samples from three later patients were sequenced in-house on an Illumina MiSeq with MiXCR processing rather than by the commercial service.

Results the study describes overall, beyond this receptor: GvH clones were detected in recipient bone marrow, and some appeared earlier in ileal mucosa or blood, consistent with an intestinal mucosal origin. Conclusions were limited by the relatively low number and heterogeneity of intestinal transplant patients. Early after transplant, peak levels of circulating GvH clones were found to be associated with declines in HvG clones. High GvH to HvG T cell clonal ratios were observed in the allografts of patients with donor T cell macrochimerism.

CDR1 SGHRS and CDR2 YFSETQ are derived from the germline V gene. V was cut back by 0 bases and J by 1 base, leaving a gap of 4 bases between them. Taken from cysteine to phenylalanine, the CDR3 has 14 residues. This entry keeps only the CDR3 DNA: 42 bases, framed from base 1. Library prep was done by the immunoSEQ multiplex PCR assay. For most patients, genomic DNA was subjected to high-throughput TCR-beta CDR3 sequencing by Adaptive Biotechnologies. Under the source paper's analysis protocol: TCR sequencing data for 15 to 20 patients were retrieved from Adaptive's ImmunoSEQ software; a few other patients were processed with MiXCR and VDJtools. CDR3 nucleotide sequences shared between donor and recipient were removed because their origin could not be assigned. To count as alloreactive, a clone needed at least 2-fold expansion over unstimulated cells and a minimum CFSE-low frequency of 0.002% (template counts) or 0.001% (read counts). Mappable clones were those detected in sequenced pre-transplant spleen, lymph node, or MLR CFSE-low populations of the donor or recipient. The cumulative frequency of alloreactive clones was calculated as a percentage of all sequences, weighted by copy number. The source is immuneACCESS, and TCRdb retained only in-frame sequences with V and J called. Part of the clones is not carried over; for the studies checked, unresolved V genes explain less than half of this, and the remainder is unexplained. That table gives V, J and clone size, and the DNA gave D and trimming. The sample table holds over 10,000 clones, of which roughly 83% were seen once. Approximately 8.6% of the sample lies in the top ten.

Sequencing used PBMCs, obtained roughly 290 days after intestinal transplant. The origin of this receptor is a human patient who received an intestinal transplant, so some T cells may come from the graft donor. The V and J genes are TRBV5-1 and TRBJ2-2; no confident D gene assignment can be made. The nucleotide sequence is given as TGCGCCAGCAGCTTGGAGGGGAACACCGGGGAGCTGTTTTTT. Its coded protein is CASSLEGNTGELFF.